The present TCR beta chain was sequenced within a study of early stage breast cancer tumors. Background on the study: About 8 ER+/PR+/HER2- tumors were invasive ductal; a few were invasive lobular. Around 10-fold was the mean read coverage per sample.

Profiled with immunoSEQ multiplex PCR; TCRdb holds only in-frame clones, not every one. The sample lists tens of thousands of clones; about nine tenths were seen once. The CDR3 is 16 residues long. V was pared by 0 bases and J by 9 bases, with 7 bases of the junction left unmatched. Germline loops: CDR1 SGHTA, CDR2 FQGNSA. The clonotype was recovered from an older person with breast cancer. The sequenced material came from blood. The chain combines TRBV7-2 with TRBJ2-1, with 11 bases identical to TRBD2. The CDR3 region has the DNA TGTGCCAGCAGCTTAGCTAGCGGGGGGGCCGGGGGTGAGCAGTTCTTC. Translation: CASSLASGGAGGEQFF.